The rows below give T cell receptor beta chains drawn from one sample of a study of blood T cell repertoires in COVID-19. Generated by immunoSEQ multiplex PCR, the TCRdb table keeps only in-frame clones and is missing some. This sample has around 280,000 clones, with around nine tenths found just once. The sample taken for sequencing was peripheral blood. The receptors come from a woman under 40 with COVID-19, enrolled during active disease. Both conserved end residues are part of each CDR3. A D gene is named only where the DNA matches it firmly. For some rows the clone size is stated as once, few or many, or as a class when expanded; others skip it.

d_gene	j_gene	abundance	v_gene	CDR3nt	CDR3aa
.	TRBJ1-5	.	TRBV3-1/TRBV3-2	TGTGCCAGCAGCCAAGAAGCGTGTTATAGCAATCAGCCCCAGCATTTT	CASSQEACYSNQPQHF
.	TRBJ2-2	few	TRBV6-2/TRBV6-3	TGTGCCAGCAGTTACTCGGGGGGGGCTACCGGGGAGCTGTTTTTT	CASSYSGGATGELFF
TRBD2	TRBJ2-2	.	TRBV5-1	TGCGCCAGCAGAGAGTCCGTTAGCGGGATAGTTTCACCCGGGGAGCTGTTTTTT	CASRESVSGIVSPGELFF
TRBD1	TRBJ1-3	few	TRBV6-5	TGTGCCAGCAGTTACTCGACGACAGGGGCTGGAAACACCATATATTTT	CASSYSTTGAGNTIYF
.	TRBJ2-1	.	TRBV29-1	TGCAGCGGGTTGAGCGATGAGCAGTTCTTC	CSGLSDEQFF
.	TRBJ1-2	.	TRBV27	TGTGCCAGCAGTTTATCGGCGGGGTCTGGCTACACCTTC	CASSLSAGSGYTF
TRBD1	TRBJ2-2	.	TRBV15	TGTGCCACCAGCGGGACAGGGCACACCGGGGAGCTGTTTTTT	CATSGTGHTGELFF
TRBD1	TRBJ2-7	.	TRBV18	TGTGCCAGCTCACGCCGGCAGGGGGCGAAAGACGAGCAGTACTTC	CASSRRQGAKDEQYF
.	TRBJ2-7	.	TRBV7-3	TGTGCCAGCAGCCCCGGACGGGGATACGAGCAGTACTTC	CASSPGRGYEQYF
.	TRBJ2-7	.	TRBV6-6	TGTGCCAGCAGACGGGGGACAGAGTCCTACGAGCAGTACTTC	CASRRGTESYEQYF
TRBD1	TRBJ2-6	once	TRBV24-1	TGTGCCACCAGTGGGAGAGACAGGGGGCTAGGGGCCAACGTCCTGACTTTC	CATSGRDRGLGANVLTF
.	TRBJ2-4	.	TRBV30	TGTGCCTGGAGTGAGGGCGGACTTCAAAACATTCAGTACTTC	CAWSEGGLQNIQYF
.	TRBJ2-3	.	TRBV29-1	TGCAGCGTCCCGAGACCCGCGGGGCCGCAGTATTTT	CSVPRPAGPQYF
.	TRBJ1-1	.	TRBV15	TGTGCCACCAGCAGCCGACAGGACATGAACACTGAAGCTTTCTTT	CATSSRQDMNTEAFF
.	TRBJ2-1	.	TRBV5-4	TGTGCCAGCAGCTCGGGGCGCGGGAACGAGCAGTTCTTC	CASSSGRGNEQFF
TRBD1	TRBJ2-7	.	TRBV15	TGTGCCACCAGCACCTTGACAGGGGGCTATCGGGAGCAGTACTTC	CATSTLTGGYREQYF
TRBD1	TRBJ2-2	.	TRBV18	TGTGCCAGCTCAACCGGGACAGACAACACCGGGGAGCTGTTTTTT	CASSTGTDNTGELFF
TRBD1	TRBJ2-7	.	TRBV10-2	TGCGCCAGCAGTGAGAAGGGACAGCCCTCCTACGAGCAGTACTTC	CASSEKGQPSYEQYF
TRBD2	TRBJ2-1	.	TRBV6-2/TRBV6-3	TGTGCCAGCAGTCGCCCCTTGGGAGGCGGGAGCAACAATGAGCAGTTCTTC	CASSRPLGGGSNNEQFF
.	TRBJ1-1	once	TRBV18	TGTGCCAGCTCACCACTAGGAGGGCCAGGGGAAGCTTTCTTT	CASSPLGGPGEAFF